Listed below are T cell receptor beta chains from one sample, sequenced in a study of blood T cell repertoires in COVID-19. Produced via immunoSEQ multiplex PCR; TCRdb's table is partial and in-frame only. The sample contains hundreds of thousands of clones, 88% of which appear only once. Sequencing was performed on PBMCs or T cells enriched from blood (not recorded which). These receptors all stem from a woman younger than 45 who had recovered from COVID-19. Each CDR3 is given without its conserved first and last residue. Fields, in order: V gene, CDR3 protein.

v_call: TRBV4-2; cdr3_aa: ASSREASAGELF
v_call: TRBV25-1; cdr3_aa: ASSTTGTEYNSPLH
v_call: TRBV19; cdr3_aa: ASSIRELYNEQF
v_call: TRBV28; cdr3_aa: ASSLVSLEQY
v_call: TRBV29-1; cdr3_aa: SVEEIQSTDTQY
v_call: TRBV29-1; cdr3_aa: SVEALANTEAF
v_call: TRBV9; cdr3_aa: ASSPLSDRAPFLAKNIQY
v_call: TRBV2; cdr3_aa: ASTERGPQETQY
v_call: TRBV27; cdr3_aa: ASSLSPGGRGEQY
v_call: TRBV28; cdr3_aa: ASRALAGGPTDTQY
v_call: TRBV6-4; cdr3_aa: ASSDGERGGSDTQY
v_call: TRBV18; cdr3_aa: ASSPGLPSTDTQY
v_call: TRBV15; cdr3_aa: ATRGIGGAGLEAF
v_call: TRBV6-2/TRBV6-3; cdr3_aa: ASSREHLAGGFYNEQF
v_call: TRBV11-3; cdr3_aa: ASSHRGLETQY
v_call: TRBV18; cdr3_aa: ASSTGVPLNYGYT
v_call: TRBV5-4; cdr3_aa: ASSLAGVRTGELF